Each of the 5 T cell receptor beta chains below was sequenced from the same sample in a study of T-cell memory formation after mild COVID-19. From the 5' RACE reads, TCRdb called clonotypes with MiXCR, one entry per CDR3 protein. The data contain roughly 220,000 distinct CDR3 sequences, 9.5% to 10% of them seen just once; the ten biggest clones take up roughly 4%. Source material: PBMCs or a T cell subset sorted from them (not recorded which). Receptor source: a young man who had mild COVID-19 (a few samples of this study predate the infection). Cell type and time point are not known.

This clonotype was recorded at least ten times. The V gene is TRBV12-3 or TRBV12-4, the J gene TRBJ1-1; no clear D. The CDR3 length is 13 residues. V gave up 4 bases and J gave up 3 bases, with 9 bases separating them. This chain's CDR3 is CASSSLGDTEAFF. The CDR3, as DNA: TGTGCCAGCAGTTCTCTCGGGGACACTGAAGCTTTCTTT.

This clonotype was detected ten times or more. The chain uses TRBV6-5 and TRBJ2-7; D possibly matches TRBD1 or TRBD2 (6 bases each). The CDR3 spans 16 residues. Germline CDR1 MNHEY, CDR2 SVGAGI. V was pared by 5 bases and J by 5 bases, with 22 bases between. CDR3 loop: CASSRRPGDFVDEQYF. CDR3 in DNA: TGTGCCAGCAGTAGGAGACCAGGGGACTTTGTCGACGAGCAGTACTTC.

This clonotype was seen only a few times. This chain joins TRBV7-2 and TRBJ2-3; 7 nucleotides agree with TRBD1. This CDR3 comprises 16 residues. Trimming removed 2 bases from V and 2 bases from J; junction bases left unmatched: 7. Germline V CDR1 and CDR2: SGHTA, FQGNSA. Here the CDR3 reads CASSLSRGLFTDTQYF. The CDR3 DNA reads TGTGCCAGCAGCTTATCTAGGGGGCTCTTCACAGATACGCAGTATTTT. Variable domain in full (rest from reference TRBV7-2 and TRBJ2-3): GAGVSQSPSNKVTEKGKDVELRCDPISGHTALYWYRQSLGQGLEFLIYFQGNSAPDKSGLPSDRFSAERTGGSVSTLTIQRTQQEDSAVYLCASSLSRGLFTDTQYFGPGTRLTVL.

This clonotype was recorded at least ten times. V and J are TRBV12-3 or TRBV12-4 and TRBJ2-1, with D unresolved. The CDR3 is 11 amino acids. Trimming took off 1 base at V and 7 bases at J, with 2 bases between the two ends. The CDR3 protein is CASSLENEQFF. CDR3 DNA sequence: TGTGCCAGCAGTTTAGAGAATGAGCAGTTCTTC.

The CDR3 spells CASSEPTTDTQYF. CDR3 coding DNA: TGCGCCAGCAGCGAACCCACCACAGATACGCAGTATTTT. The gene calls are TRBV5-1 and TRBJ2-3; D unclear. V was pared by 4 bases and J by 2 bases, with 8 bases between. CDR3 length equals 13 residues. Germline values: CDR1 SGHRS, CDR2 YFSETQ.